A single sample is the source of the 5 T cell receptor beta chains below, sequenced in a study of OX40 agonist ivuxolimab in advanced cancers. Libraries were built with the immunoSEQ multiplex PCR assay. TCRdb stores this immuneACCESS table with in-frame sequences only. Part of the clones is absent; in the studies checked, under half of the shortfall reflects unresolved V genes, and no reason is known for the rest. Across this sample there are 80,000 to 130,000 clones, with 90% seen only once. About 0.31% of the sample belongs to the ten largest clones. The specimen was CD4+ or CD8+ T cells sorted from blood, collected in a trial of the OX40 agonist ivuxolimab. These TCRs come from an adult with an advanced solid tumor such as melanoma, head and neck, liver or kidney cancer.

The V gene is TRBV7-2, the J gene TRBJ2-1, with D maybe TRBD2 (5 bases). With 4 bases removed from V and 10 bases from J, the gap between germline ends came to 11 bases. CDR3 length: 12 residues. CDR1 and CDR2 (germline): SGHTA, FQGNSA. The CDR3: CASSYTPGEQFF. The CDR3 DNA reads as TGTGCCAGCAGCTACACCCCGGGGGAGCAGTTCTTC.

V is TRBV28 and J is TRBJ1-3; 7 bases are a match to TRBD1. The CDR3 extends over 14 amino acids. V was pared by 5 bases and J by 2 bases, with 3 bases of the junction left unmatched. Germline V CDR1 and CDR2: MDHEN, SYDVKM. In DNA, the CDR3 is TGTGCCAGCAGTACGGACAGGCCTGGAAACACCATATATTTT. Amino acids: CASSTDRPGNTIYF.

The rearrangement links TRBV7-8 to TRBJ2-1, with unresolved D. Germline V gene sequence: CDR1 SGHVS, CDR2 FQNEAQ. V gave up 8 bases and J gave up 0 bases, with 5 bases separating them. The CDR3 is made up of 12 amino acids. The CDR3 spells CASGGSYNEQFF. As DNA, the CDR3 is TGTGCCAGCGGCGGCTCCTACAATGAGCAGTTCTTC. Together with reference TRBV7-8 and TRBJ2-1, the CDR3 gives the full variable domain: GAGVSQSPRYKVAKRGQDVALRCDPISGHVSLFWYQQALGQGPEFLTYFQNEAQLDKSGLPSDRFFAERPEGSVSTLKIQRTQQEDSAVYLCASGGSYNEQFFGPGTRLTVL.

V usage is TRBV27 and J usage is TRBJ2-7; the match to TRBD2 covers 7 bases. The CDR3 is 13 amino acids. Losses at the gene ends were 2 bases for V and 5 bases for J; bases not matched to a gene: 3. In germline, CDR1 is MNHEY, CDR2 SMNVEV (reference sequence). The CDR3 coding sequence is TGTGCCAGCAGTTTAAGACTAGCCCACGAGCAGTACTTC. It translates to CASSLRLAHEQYF.

The CDR3 loop is CASSLRDRGLHEQYF. The CDR3 DNA follows: TGCGCCAGCAGTCTCCGGGACAGGGGACTCCACGAGCAGTACTTC. V gene TRBV5-1 combines with J gene TRBJ2-7; TRBD1 matches at 10 bases. The CDR3 runs 15 residues. Trimming cost V 5 bases and J 5 bases; bases outside gene matches: 10. Germline V gene sequence: CDR1 SGHRS, CDR2 YFSETQ.